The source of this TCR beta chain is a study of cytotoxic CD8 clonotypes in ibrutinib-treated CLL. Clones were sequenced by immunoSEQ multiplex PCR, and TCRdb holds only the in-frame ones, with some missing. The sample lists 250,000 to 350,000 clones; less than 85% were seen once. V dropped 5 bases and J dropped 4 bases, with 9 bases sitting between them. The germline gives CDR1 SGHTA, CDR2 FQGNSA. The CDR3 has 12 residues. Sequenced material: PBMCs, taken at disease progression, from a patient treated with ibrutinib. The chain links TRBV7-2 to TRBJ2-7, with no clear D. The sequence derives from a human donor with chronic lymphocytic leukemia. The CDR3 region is CASSLTKYEQYF. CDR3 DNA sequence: TGTGCCAGCAGCCTCACTAAATACGAGCAGTACTTC.